A single sample is the source of the 23 T cell receptor beta chains below, sequenced in a study of shared clonotypes between healthy human individuals. Using immunoSEQ multiplex PCR, the repertoire was profiled, and TCRdb retains in-frame clones only, with some absent. The data hold under 2.5 million clones, with around 92% observed a single time. Sequencing used naive CD4+ T cells from PBMCs. Subset defined: CD45RA+ positively selected. Receptor source: a young man in good health. Some clones in this sample may be carry-over from other donors' samples.

The chain carries TRBV5-1 and TRBJ2-2; 12 nucleotides agree with TRBD1. V gave up 4 bases and J gave up 7 bases; unmatched junction bases: 11. The length of the CDR3 is 17 residues. CDR1 is SGHRS, CDR2 YFSETQ, per germline. DNA of the CDR3: TGCGCCAGCAGCCAGATACCGGGACAGGGGGCAGTCGGGGAGCTGTTTTTT. This encodes CASSQIPGQGAVGELFF.

The J gene is TRBJ2-1, the V gene TRBV7-8; D remains unclear. V shed 1 base and J shed 2 bases, with 9 bases lying between them. CDR1 is SGHVS and CDR2 is FQNEAQ in the germline V gene. The CDR3 length is 15 residues. The CDR3 reads CASSLEDPAYNEQFF. In DNA, the CDR3 is TGTGCCAGCAGCTTAGAGGACCCTGCCTACAATGAGCAGTTCTTC.

The sample holds a few counts of this clone. V gene TRBV5-1 combines with J gene TRBJ2-3, with 10 positions matching TRBD1. V lost 0 bases and J lost 4; bases outside the gene matches: 2. This CDR3 contains 15 residues. Germline-derived CDR1 and CDR2 are SGHRS and YFSETQ. The CDR3 DNA sequence: TGCGCCAGCAGCTTGGCCGGGACAGGGGCAGATACGCAGTATTTT. Residues: CASSLAGTGADTQYF.

The chain carries TRBV6-1 and TRBJ2-7; 7 bases line up with TRBD1. CDR3 length: 15 amino acids. Germline CDR1 is MNHNS and CDR2 is SASEGT. J was trimmed by 1 base and V by 4 bases; bases with no gene match: 7. CDR3 in DNA: TGTGCCAGCAGTGGCCAGGGACAGTTTTCCTACGAGCAGTACTTC. Amino acids: CASSGQGQFSYEQYF.

Details on this clone: Within the sample, other DNA sequences also encode this same CDR3. This rearrangement joins TRBV29-1 to TRBJ1-5, with TRBD1 as a possible D gene (6 bases). V lost 6 bases and J 6 bases, leaving 15 bases between the germline ends. Per the germline V gene, CDR1 is SQVTM and CDR2 is ANQGSEA. The CDR3 contains 13 residues. CDR3 residues: CSVGWGAGQPQHF. CDR3 DNA sequence: TGCAGCGTCGGATGGGGGGCAGGTCAGCCCCAGCATTTT. The full variable domain, in which reference TRBV29-1 and TRBJ1-5 provide the parts outside the CDR3, is SAVISQKPSRDICQRGTSLTIQCQVDSQVTMMFWYRQQPGQSLTLIATANQGSEATYESGFVIDKFPISRPNLTFSTLTVSNMSPEDSSIYLCSVGWGAGQPQHFGDGTRLSIL.

Of note for this clone: The same CDR3 arises from other DNA sequences in this sample as well. The chain employs TRBV19 and TRBJ2-1; unclear D gene. Trimming pared 2 bases from V and 8 bases from J, leaving 4 bases between. Germline V lookup: CDR1 LNHDA, CDR2 SQIVND (reference sequence). CDR3 length: 11 residues. The CDR3 coding sequence is TGTGCCAGTAGTATATGGGATGAGCAGTTCTTC. It translates to CASSIWDEQFF.

The rearrangement uses TRBV27 and TRBJ1-5, with D tentatively TRBD1 (5 bases). CDR1 MNHEY and CDR2 SMNVEV come from the germline V gene (reference sequence). The CDR3 is 13 amino acids. V lost 3 bases and J 8 bases, leaving 11 bases between the germline ends. The CDR3 bases are TGTGCCAGCAGTTTGCAAAGGGGTGAGCCCCAGCATTTT. Translation gives CASSLQRGEPQHF.

Concerning this clone itself: The identical CDR3 is also encoded by other nucleotide sequences in the sample. The rearrangement joins TRBV7-9 to TRBJ2-1; tentatively, D is TRBD1 or TRBD2 (5 bases each). Germline V gene data show CDR1 as SEHNR and CDR2 as FQNEAQ (reference sequence). The V and J ends lost 5 bases and 10 bases respectively, with 9 bases between them. The length of the CDR3 is 11 residues. CDR3 DNA: TGTGCCAGCAGCCTAGAGGGGGAGCAGTTCTTC. Its protein product is CASSLEGEQFF.

The CDR3 coding sequence is TGTGCCAGCAGTAAAGCCACAACGGGACGGCAGTTCTTC. As protein: CASSKATTGRQFF. The gene calls are TRBV28 and TRBJ2-1; D assignment may be TRBD1 or TRBD2 (5 bases each). V was shortened by 5 bases and J by 12 bases, with 17 bases between the two germline ends. Germline-derived CDR1 and CDR2 are MDHEN and SYDVKM. The CDR3 runs to 13 residues.

The table lists this clone with a count of one. The chain uses TRBV7-3 and TRBJ2-7, with D uncertain. The CDR3 spans 13 residues. Germline lookup yields CDR1 SGHTA and CDR2 FQGTGA. V shed 5 bases and J shed 3 bases, with 11 bases lying between them. DNA of the CDR3: TGTGCCAGCAGCCTTGGGAACGACTACGAGCAGTACTTC. Its protein is CASSLGNDYEQYF.

The chain has TRBV10-3 and TRBJ2-3; D is possibly TRBD1 (8 bases). The CDR3 runs 14 residues. Germline V lookup: CDR1 ENHRY, CDR2 SYGVKD. The V end lost 7 bases, the J end lost 6 bases, and 17 bases lay between the germline ends. This chain's CDR3 is CAIKDTGGGDTQYF. In DNA, the CDR3 is TGTGCCATCAAAGATACAGGGGGAGGGGATACGCAGTATTTT.

The chain joins TRBV7-3 to TRBJ2-1; D gene unclear. Between the trimmed V and J ends, which lost 4 bases and 3 bases, there was a span of 16 bases. There are 16 residues in the CDR3. Looked up from germline, CDR1 is SGHTA and CDR2 is FQGTGA. The CDR3 DNA is TGTGCCAGCAGCTCCTCCCTGCCGACGGACTACAATGAGCAGTTCTTC. Translated, it gives CASSSSLPTDYNEQFF.

The V call is TRBV28, the J call TRBJ2-1; 7 bases align to TRBD2. CDR3 length: 16 amino acids. The V and J ends lost 6 bases and 3 bases, in that order; junction bases with no gene match: 11. Per germline, CDR1 MDHEN and CDR2 SYDVKM. The CDR3 DNA sequence: TGTGCCAGCAGGATCGGTGGGACTACTGTCTACAATGAGCAGTTCTTC. It translates to CASRIGGTTVYNEQFF.

V and J are TRBV11-2 and TRBJ2-6; tentative D call: TRBD2 (6 bases). The germline CDR1 and CDR2 sequences are SGHAT and FQNNGV. The V end lost 5 bases, the J end lost 1 base, and 18 bases lay between the germline ends. There are 18 residues in the CDR3. The DNA for the CDR3 is TGTGCCAGCAGCGGAATAGGGACTTATCTTTCTGGGGCCAACGTCCTGACTTTC. This gives the protein CASSGIGTYLSGANVLTF.

On this clone: This specimen includes other DNA sequences encoding the same CDR3. This chain joins TRBV5-1 and TRBJ2-5; possibly TRBD1 for D (6 bases). Gene TRBJ2-7 matches the end of the DNA better, so the J call may be wrong. CDR1 is SGHRS, CDR2 YFSETQ, per germline. The CDR3 sequence is 12 residues long. In nucleotides, the CDR3 is TGCGCCAGCAGCTCCCAGGGGTACGAGCAGTACTTC. Protein: CASSSQGYEQYF.

The chain has TRBV5-6 and TRBJ1-5; D not resolved. V lost 0 bases and J 0 bases, leaving 10 bases between the germline ends. Germline V gene sequence: CDR1 SGHDT, CDR2 YYEEEE. The CDR3 runs 16 residues. CDR3 sequence reads: CASSLGPDYSNQPQHF. Here the CDR3 DNA reads TGTGCCAGCAGCTTGGGTCCAGATTATAGCAATCAGCCCCAGCATTTT.

The chain recombines TRBV30 with TRBJ1-6; D unclear. CDR3 length equals 14 residues. V was pared by 1 base and J by 7 bases, with 11 bases between. CDR1 and CDR2 from the germline V gene are GTSNPN and SVGIG (reference sequence). CDR3 protein: CAWSGGRRNSPLHF. CDR3 in DNA: TGTGCCTGGAGTGGGGGTCGTCGGAATTCACCCCTCCACTTT.

Comment on this clone: The sample carries other DNA sequences with the same CDR3. The chain links TRBV5-1 to TRBJ2-1, with 10 bases that match TRBD2. Germline values: CDR1 SGHRS, CDR2 YFSETQ. This CDR3 comprises 15 residues. The trim removed 0 bases at V and 6 bases at J, leaving 3 bases unmatched. CDR3 bases: TGCGCCAGCAGCTTGGGACTAGCGGGCCTCAATGAGCAGTTCTTC. It codes for CASSLGLAGLNEQFF.

In nucleotides, the CDR3 is TGTGCCAGCAGCCCACCCCCGGGGGTTTACAATGAGCAGTTCTTC. Protein product: CASSPPPGVYNEQFF. The rearrangement links TRBV5-4 to TRBJ2-1; perhaps TRBD2 as D (6 bases). V was pared by 4 bases and J by 4 bases, with 15 bases between. The germline V gene encodes CDR1 SGHNT and CDR2 YYREEE (reference sequence). The CDR3 extends over 15 amino acids.

The chain couples TRBV5-1 to TRBJ2-1, with D tentatively TRBD2 (5 bases). The CDR3 is 15 residues long. Germline V gene lookup returns CDR1 SGHRS and CDR2 YFSETQ. Between the trimmed V and J ends, which lost 0 bases and 7 bases, there was a span of 14 bases. The CDR3 sequence is CASSLGAVGGNEQFF. CDR3 nucleotides: TGCGCCAGCAGCTTGGGAGCGGTGGGTGGAAATGAGCAGTTCTTC.

V and J are TRBV7-6 and TRBJ1-3; no clear D gene. CDR3 length: 15 residues. Germline CDR1 and CDR2: SGHVS and FNYEAQ. Trimming took 2 bases from V and 0 from J, leaving 8 bases between them. The CDR3 DNA is TGTGCCAGCAGCTTAAGCCCCGACTCTGGAAACACCATATATTTT. This sequence encodes CASSLSPDSGNTIYF.

This chain links TRBV21-1 with TRBJ2-7; TRBD1, as called in the table, went unchecked against the DNA. TRBV21-1 is a pseudogene segment. CDR3 length: 15 amino acids. CDR3 in DNA: TGTGCCAGCCCCTTTGTAGGGGGCGCGTCCTACGAGCAGTACTTC. As protein: CASPFVGGASYEQYF.

This clone was picked up one time. This chain uses TRBV9 with TRBJ2-3, with D perhaps TRBD2 (5 bases). CDR1 SGDLS and CDR2 YYNGEE come from the germline V gene. The CDR3 covers 16 residues. V was shortened by 1 base and J by 1 base, with 13 bases between the two germline ends. The CDR3 here is CASSVRELFGTDTQYF. CDR3 in DNA: TGTGCCAGCAGCGTAAGGGAGCTGTTCGGCACAGATACGCAGTATTTT.